This T cell receptor beta chain emerged from a study of OX40 agonist ivuxolimab in advanced cancers. In terms of the full investigation: Ivuxolimab, which targeted the costimulatory receptor OX40 (CD134), was an agonistic, fully human IgG2 monoclonal antibody. Partial responses occurred in three dose-escalation patients: two with cutaneous melanoma and one with hepatocellular carcinoma. Intravenous ivuxolimab was administered to patients every 2 weeks at six dose levels: 0.01, 0.1, 0.3, 1.5, 3 and 10 mg/kg. Of the roughly 50 dose-escalation patients, hepatocellular carcinoma was present in 19, melanoma in roughly 15, renal cell carcinoma in 9 and head and neck cancer in 9. Peripheral TCRbeta sequencing was intended to test whether TCR sequence diversity was altered and clonal T-cell expansion was caused by ivuxolimab. In the dose-escalation cohort, 82.7% of patients were male, and the mean age was approximately 60 years, with a range of roughly 20 to 80. The monotherapy dose-escalation portion (N ≈ 55 patients) of the phase I ivuxolimab trial is reported in the paper. Prior anti-PD-1, anti-PD-L1 or anti-CTLA-4 therapy was permitted, and 30% to 45% of dose-escalation patients had received checkpoint inhibitors. Study-level results and caveats: The antigen specificity of the clonally expanded peripheral T cells was not determined. At doses from 0.1 to 3.0 mg/kg, clonal expansion was seen in both CD4+ and CD8+ blood T cells between baseline and week 6. After ivuxolimab, CD8+ T cells had more expanded clones than CD4+ T cells on average. Low levels of normalized T-cell clonal expansion were also shown by some nonresponding patients. Partial responders in the 0.1-3.0 mg/kg groups had among the lowest normalized peripheral clonal expansion, especially among CD8+ T cells.

For sequencing of the TCRbeta CDR3 region, genomic DNA was extracted from the sorted cells. The immunoSEQ Assay was used to sequence the TCRbeta CDR3 regions. Here the immuneACCESS table is served through TCRdb, limited to in-frame sequences with V and J called. Missing clones are a known gap in these copies; in checked studies unresolved V genes cover under half, and the rest lacks a known reason. The sample contains some 10,000 clones, 86% of them found a single time. The ten top clones hold 25% to 30% of the sample. The CDR3, from cysteine to phenylalanine, totals 15 residues. The DNA shown is the 45-base CDR3, in frame from base 1. Ends trimmed: V by 2 bases, J by 5 bases; bases unmatched to a gene: 3. Based on the germline V gene, the CDR1 and CDR2 sequences are LGHNA and YSLEER. This clone was counted once. This clone's antigen is unknown. The record has no base qualities; no much larger clone is one base away.

The trial excluded patients who had a history of autoimmune disease or were on systemic immunosuppression. Peripheral blood for TCR sequencing was collected from all dose cohorts at baseline, on cycle 4 day 1, and on cycle 7 day 1. The samples were taken from a phase I, first-in-human, multicenter, open-label dose-escalation trial of ivuxolimab. Adults with locally advanced or metastatic head and neck squamous cell, hepatocellular, melanoma or renal cell carcinoma were enrolled in the trial. CD4+ and CD8+ T cells were sorted separately from peripheral blood before TCR sequencing. The material sequenced was CD4+ or CD8+ T cells sorted from blood, taken in a trial of the OX40 agonist ivuxolimab. The V and J genes are TRBV4-3 and TRBJ1-5; the central 10 bases match TRBD1. The clonotype comes from an adult with an advanced solid tumor such as melanoma, head and neck, liver or kidney cancer. The DNA sequence is given as TGCGCCAGCAGCCAACGGACAGGGGGGGATCAGCCCCAGCATTTT. This translates into CASSQRTGGDQPQHF.